One sample yielded the 15 T cell receptor beta chains listed below, sequenced in a study of tissue T cells after allogeneic stem cell transplantation. The protocol was immunoSEQ multiplex PCR, while the TCRdb copy is restricted to in-frame clones and leaves out a portion. Of about 1,000 clones listed, roughly three fifths are singletons. Time point denoted: mouse harvest day 7 after allogeneic transplant. The graft held 10^6 splenic CD5+ T cells and 10^7 T-cell-depleted bone marrow cells. The sample comprised liver tissue. The receptor source for this set is a female BALB/c mouse given C57BL/6 T cells with graft-versus-host disease after an allogeneic hematopoietic cell transplant.

This clone turned up a few times. Gene and germline names: mouse. The read halts 1 residue ahead of the CDR3 end, with the missing end drawn from the germline J gene. The V gene is TRBV23, the J gene TRBJ2-7; TRBD2 reflects the table's D call only, with no check against the DNA. CDR1 is KGHTA and CDR2 is FQNQQP in the germline V gene. The CDR3 runs 14 residues. The CDR3 sequence is CSSSRRDWGYEQYF. The CDR3 DNA, read in part, is TGCTCCAGCAGTCGCCGGGACTGGGGGTATGAACAGTAC.

Note on this clone: The gene symbols are mouse symbols. The sequence runs out 1 residue before the end of the CDR3; the remainder is reconstructed from the germline J gene. V and J are TRBV3 and TRBJ1-6, with D unresolved. TRBJ1-6 is an open reading frame whose function is uncertain. CDR3 length: 13 residues. Germline CDR1 and CDR2: SNHLY and FYNGKV (reference sequence). Trimming cost V 5 bases and J 0 bases, with 2 bases left between them. CDR3 DNA, as far as it was read: TGTGCCAGCAGCCTTTCCTATAATTCGCCCCTCTAC. Encoded protein: CASSLSYNSPLY. The entire CDR3 is CASSLSYNSPLYF.

Regarding this clone: Genes here carry mouse names. The CDR3 is cut off 1 residue early in the read; its end comes from the germline J gene. This sequence joins TRBV15 and TRBJ2-7; the match to TRBD2 covers 9 bases. Germline-derived CDR1 and CDR2 are SGHND and FRSKSL. Unmatched junction bases numbered 4, after V lost 1 base and J lost 0 bases. There are 16 residues in the CDR3. This CDR3 is CASSLVLGGSSYEQYF. The DNA read from the CDR3 is TGTGCCAGCAGTTTAGTGCTGGGGGGGAGCTCCTATGAACAGTAC.

A remark on this clone: Germline and genes: mouse. The CDR3 end is not reached by the read, which stops 1 residue before it; the germline J gene fills it in. J is TRBJ2-5 and V is TRBV31; 8 nucleotides align to TRBD2. J lost 3 bases, V lost 1 base, and 3 bases had no gene match. The germline gives CDR1 GKSSPN, CDR2 SITVG. The CDR3 runs to 14 residues. The chain's CDR3 is CAWSPRTGQDTQYF. The sequenced part of the CDR3 DNA is TGTGCCTGGAGTCCCCGGACTGGGCAAGACACCCAGTAC.

With regard to this clone: Here the gene names and germline are mouse. The read terminates 1 residue before the CDR3 end, so the remaining end is supplied by the germline J gene. This sequence joins TRBV1 and TRBJ2-7; perhaps TRBD1 as D (5 bases). CDR3 length: 12 residues. Trimming took off 0 bases at V and 5 bases at J, with 5 bases between the two ends. Germline CDR1 NSQYPW, CDR2 LRSPGD (reference sequence). Here the CDR3 reads CTCSADRDEQYF. CDR3 DNA (partial): TGCACCTGCAGTGCAGACAGGGATGAACAGTAC.

This clone ranks as large (0.1 to 1%). The genes are named according to mouse. CDR3: CASSPLGPETLYF. The DNA read from the CDR3 is TGTGCCAGCAGTCCACTGGGGCCAGAAACGCTGTAT. This chain connects TRBV15 to TRBJ2-3; 7 bases match TRBD2. The read is 1 residue too short to cover the CDR3 end, so that end is filled in from the germline J gene. The V gene's germline CDR1 is SGHND and CDR2 FRSKSL. The CDR3 sequence is 13 residues long. Trimming removed 5 bases from V and 4 bases from J; junction bases left unmatched: 3.

This clone appeared a few times. Gene names and germline refer to mouse. The read is 1 residue too short to cover the CDR3 end, so that end is filled in from the germline J gene. The rearrangement links TRBV20 to TRBJ1-3, with D hard to call. CDR3 length equals 12 residues. CDR1 is GFQATS, CDR2 STVNSAI, per germline. The CDR3 DNA, read in part, is TGTGGGGTCCCAAATTCTGGAAATACGCTCTAT. Its protein is CGVPNSGNTLY. The whole CDR3 protein reads CGVPNSGNTLYF.

In the case of this clone: The germline and genes are mouse ones. The DNA ends 1 residue before the CDR3 does, and the rest of the CDR3 is filled in from the germline J gene. V and J are TRBV3 and TRBJ1-4, with D perhaps matching TRBD1 (5 bases). The V end lost 5 bases, the J end lost 5 bases, and 9 bases lay between the germline ends. This CDR3 has 13 residues. Germline CDR1 is SNHLY and CDR2 is FYNGKV (reference sequence). The CDR3 is CASSPWTNERLFF. The CDR3 bases that were read are TGTGCCAGCAGCCCTTGGACAAACGAAAGATTATTT. The full variable domain, its missing parts supplied by reference TRBV3 and TRBJ1-4, is GPKVLQIPSHQIIDMGQMVTLNCDPVSNHLYFYWYKQILGQQMEFLVNFYNGKVMEKSKLFKDQFSVERPDGSYFTLKIQPTALEDSAVYFCASSPWTNERLFFGHGTKLSVL.

In its sample, this clone is large (0.1 to 1%). The germline and genes are mouse ones. The read ends 1 residue shy of where the CDR3 ends; the end is completed using the germline J gene. The V and J genes are TRBV1 and TRBJ1-1, with 11 bases identical to TRBD1. J was trimmed by 11 bases and V by 0 bases; bases with no gene match: 8. The CDR3 runs to 15 residues. Germline V gives CDR1 NSQYPW, CDR2 LRSPGD (reference sequence). This CDR3 reads CTCSADKDRGLRVFF. The CDR3 bases that were read are TGCACCTGCAGTGCAGATAAGGACAGGGGGCTGAGGGTCTTC.

Worth noting for this clone: Gene names denote mouse genes. The read terminates 1 residue ahead of where the CDR3 ends, so the germline J gene completes it. Other nucleotide sequences in the sample specify the same CDR3. The genes are TRBV23 and TRBJ1-3. The CDR3 has 14 amino acids. Germline lookup yields CDR1 KGHTA and CDR2 FQNQQP. CDR3 bases read: TGCTCCAGCAGTCCCTATAATTCTGGAAATACGCTCTAT. Its translation is CSSSPYNSGNTLY. The whole CDR3 sequence is CSSSPYNSGNTLYF.

Comments on this clone: Gene and germline names: mouse. Sequencing ends 1 residue short of the CDR3 end; the germline J gene provides the rest. This rearrangement joins TRBV1 to TRBJ1-1; D remains ambiguous. V was shortened by 3 bases and J by 0 bases, with 8 bases between the two germline ends. From germline, CDR1 is NSQYPW and CDR2 LRSPGD (reference sequence). The CDR3 extends over 14 amino acids. CDR3 bases read: TGCACCTGCAGTGCTCGGGCCGCAAACACAGAAGTCTTC. As protein: CTCSARAANTEVF. The CDR3 as a whole reads CTCSARAANTEVFF.

Remarks on this clone: Mouse gene names apply. Coverage ceases 1 residue before the CDR3 finishes, and the germline J gene fills in the end. The rearrangement links TRBV15 to TRBJ2-1; D is possibly TRBD1 (6 bases). Trimming stripped 2 bases from V and 3 bases from J, with 11 bases between. The CDR3 has 15 amino acids. Germline values: CDR1 SGHND, CDR2 FRSKSL. The CDR3 loop is CASSLMGTIYAEQFF. The CDR3 bases that were read are TGTGCCAGCAGTTTAATGGGGACAATCTATGCTGAGCAGTTC.

As for this clone: Genes and germline are mouse. Incomplete CDR3 DNA: TGTGCCAGCAGTCTGTCAGGGGAGGAAGTCTTC. It specifies CASSLSGEEVF. The CDR3 in its entirety is CASSLSGEEVFF. This chain links TRBV26 with TRBJ1-1, with D possibly TRBD1 on 5 matching bases. The read halts 1 residue ahead of the CDR3 end, with the missing end drawn from the germline J gene. Trimming cost V 0 bases and J 8 bases, with 7 bases left between them. CDR1 and CDR2 (germline): KGHPV, FQNQEV (reference sequence). The CDR3 loop spans 12 amino acids.

About this clone: All gene names here are mouse names. Read data end 1 residue before the CDR3 end; the end is taken from the germline J gene. The chain has TRBV26 and TRBJ1-6; D gene uncertain. TRBJ1-6 is an open reading frame, and its role is uncertain. The ends were cut back, 2 bases at V and 0 bases at J, with 5 bases in the middle. The germline V gene encodes CDR1 KGHPV and CDR2 FQNQEV (reference sequence). The CDR3 covers 15 residues. The CDR3 protein is CASSLDNSYNSPLYF. The part of the CDR3 DNA that was read is TGTGCCAGCAGTCTGGACAATTCCTATAATTCGCCCCTCTAC.

A word on this clone: Mouse gene names apply. Read coverage stops 1 residue before the CDR3 terminus; the germline J gene supplies the remainder. V and J are TRBV13-1 and TRBJ1-1; no clear D gene. Germline V CDR1 and CDR2: NSHNY, SYGAGN. Deletions cut 1 base from V and 2 bases from J, with 3 bases between. The CDR3 consists of 12 residues. The covered CDR3 bases are TGTGCCAGCAGTGATTTTAACACAGAAGTCTTC. Protein sequence: CASSDFNTEVF. The entire CDR3 reads CASSDFNTEVFF.